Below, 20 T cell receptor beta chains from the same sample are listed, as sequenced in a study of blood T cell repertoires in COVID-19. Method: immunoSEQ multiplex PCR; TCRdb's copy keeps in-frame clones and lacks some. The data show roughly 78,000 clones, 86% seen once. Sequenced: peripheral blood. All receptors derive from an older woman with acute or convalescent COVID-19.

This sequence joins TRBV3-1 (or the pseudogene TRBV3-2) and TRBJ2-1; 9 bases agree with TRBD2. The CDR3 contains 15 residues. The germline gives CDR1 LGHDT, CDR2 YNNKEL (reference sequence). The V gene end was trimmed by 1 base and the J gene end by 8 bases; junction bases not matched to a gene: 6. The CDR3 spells CASSQGAGGMDEQFF. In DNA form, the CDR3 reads TGTGCCAGCAGCCAAGGAGCGGGAGGAATGGATGAGCAGTTCTTC.

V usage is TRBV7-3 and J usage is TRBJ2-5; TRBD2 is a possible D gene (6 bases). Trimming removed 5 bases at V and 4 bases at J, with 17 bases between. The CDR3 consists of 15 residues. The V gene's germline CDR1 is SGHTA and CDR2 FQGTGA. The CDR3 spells CASSKDGGMAETQYF. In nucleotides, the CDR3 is TGTGCCAGCAGCAAAGACGGGGGTATGGCAGAGACCCAGTACTTC.

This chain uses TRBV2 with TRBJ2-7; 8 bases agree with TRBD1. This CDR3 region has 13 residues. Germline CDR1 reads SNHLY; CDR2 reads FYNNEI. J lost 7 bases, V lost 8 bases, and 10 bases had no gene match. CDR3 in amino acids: CASGGTGPLEQYF. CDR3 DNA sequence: TGTGCCAGCGGGGGGACAGGACCCTTGGAGCAGTACTTC.

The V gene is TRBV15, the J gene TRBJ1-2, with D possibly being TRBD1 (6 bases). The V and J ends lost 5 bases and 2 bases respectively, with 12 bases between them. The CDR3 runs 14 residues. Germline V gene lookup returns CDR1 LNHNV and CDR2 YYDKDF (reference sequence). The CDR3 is CATSFSDSNYGYTF. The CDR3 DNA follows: TGTGCCACCAGCTTCTCGGACAGCAACTATGGCTACACCTTC.

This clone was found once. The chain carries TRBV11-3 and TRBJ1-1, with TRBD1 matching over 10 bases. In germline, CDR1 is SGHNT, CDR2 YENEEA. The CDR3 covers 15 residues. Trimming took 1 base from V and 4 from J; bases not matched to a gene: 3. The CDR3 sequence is CASSLGGTGATEAFF. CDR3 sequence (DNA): TGTGCCAGCAGCTTAGGGGGGACAGGGGCCACTGAAGCTTTCTTT.

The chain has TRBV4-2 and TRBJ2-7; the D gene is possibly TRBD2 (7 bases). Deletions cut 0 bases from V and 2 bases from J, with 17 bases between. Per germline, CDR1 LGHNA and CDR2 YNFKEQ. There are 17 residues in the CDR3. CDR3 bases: TGTGCCAGCAGCCAAGAGGGGAGGGGGGACTATCCCTACGAGCAGTACTTC. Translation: CASSQEGRGDYPYEQYF.

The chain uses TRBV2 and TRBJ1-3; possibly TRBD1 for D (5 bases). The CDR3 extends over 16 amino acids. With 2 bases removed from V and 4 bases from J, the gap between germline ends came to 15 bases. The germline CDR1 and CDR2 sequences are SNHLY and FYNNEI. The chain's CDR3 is CASSEIGGAGGNTIYF. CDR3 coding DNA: TGTGCCAGCAGTGAAATAGGAGGGGCAGGAGGAAACACCATATATTTT.

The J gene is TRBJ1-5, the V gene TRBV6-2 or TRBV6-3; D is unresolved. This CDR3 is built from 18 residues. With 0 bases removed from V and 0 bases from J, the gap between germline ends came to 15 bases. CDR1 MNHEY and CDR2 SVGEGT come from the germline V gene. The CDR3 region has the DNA TGTGCCAGCAGTTACTCCGGAGGAGGTTCCAATAGCAATCAGCCCCAGCATTTT. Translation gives CASSYSGGGSNSNQPQHF.

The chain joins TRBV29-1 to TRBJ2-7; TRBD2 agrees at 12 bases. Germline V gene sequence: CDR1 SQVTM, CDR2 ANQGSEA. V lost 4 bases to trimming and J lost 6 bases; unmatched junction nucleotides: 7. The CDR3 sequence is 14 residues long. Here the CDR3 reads CSVARLAGASEQYF. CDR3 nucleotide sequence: TGCAGCGTTGCCCGACTAGCGGGAGCTTCCGAGCAGTACTTC.

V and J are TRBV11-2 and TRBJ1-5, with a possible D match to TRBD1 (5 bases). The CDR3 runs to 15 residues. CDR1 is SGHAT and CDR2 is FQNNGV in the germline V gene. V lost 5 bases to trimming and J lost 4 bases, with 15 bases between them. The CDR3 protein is CASSPGRGGNQPQHF. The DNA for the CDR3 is TGTGCCAGCAGCCCCGGGAGGGGTGGTAATCAGCCCCAGCATTTT.

The CDR3 is CASGLSQGMGEQYF. Here the CDR3 DNA reads TGTGCTAGTGGTTTGTCCCAGGGGATGGGCGAGCAGTACTTC. The V gene is TRBV12-5, the J gene TRBJ2-7; the D gene is possibly TRBD1 (6 bases). Germline CDR1 reads LGHNT; CDR2 reads FRNRAP. V gave up 2 bases and J gave up 6 bases, with 14 bases separating them. CDR3 size: 14 residues. Combining the CDR3 with reference TRBV12-5 and TRBJ2-7 gives the whole variable domain DARVTQTPRHKVTEMGQEVTMRCQPILGHNTVFWYRQTMMQGLELLAYFRNRAPLDDSGMPKDRFSAEMPDATLATLKIQPSEPRDSAVYFCASGLSQGMGEQYFGPGTRLTVT.

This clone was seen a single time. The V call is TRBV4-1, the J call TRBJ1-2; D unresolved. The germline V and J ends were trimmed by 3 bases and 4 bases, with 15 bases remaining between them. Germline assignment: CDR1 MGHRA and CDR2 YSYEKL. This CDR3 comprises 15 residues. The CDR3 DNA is TGCGCCAGCAGCCAGGGCAGCGGTTGGATCTATGGCTACACCTTC. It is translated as CASSQGSGWIYGYTF.

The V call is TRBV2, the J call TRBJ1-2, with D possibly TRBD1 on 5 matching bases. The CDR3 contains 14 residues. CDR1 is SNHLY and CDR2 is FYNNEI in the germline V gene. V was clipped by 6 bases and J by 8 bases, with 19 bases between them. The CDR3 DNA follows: TGTGCCAGCAGCAAAGAGGACACTCTAGGGGGCTACACCTTC. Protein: CASSKEDTLGGYTF.

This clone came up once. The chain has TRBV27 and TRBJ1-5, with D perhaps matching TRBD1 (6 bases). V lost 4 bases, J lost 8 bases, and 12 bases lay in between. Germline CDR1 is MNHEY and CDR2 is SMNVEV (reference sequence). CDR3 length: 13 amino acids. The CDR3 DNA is TGTGCCAGCAGTTACACATACAGGGAGCCCCAGCATTTT. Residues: CASSYTYREPQHF.

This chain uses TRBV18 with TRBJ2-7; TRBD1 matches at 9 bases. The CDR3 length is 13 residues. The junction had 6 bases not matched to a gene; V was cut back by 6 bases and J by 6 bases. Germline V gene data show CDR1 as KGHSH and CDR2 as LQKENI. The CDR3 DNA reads TGTGCCAGCTCCGGGACAGGGAGGACCGAGCAGTACTTC. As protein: CASSGTGRTEQYF.

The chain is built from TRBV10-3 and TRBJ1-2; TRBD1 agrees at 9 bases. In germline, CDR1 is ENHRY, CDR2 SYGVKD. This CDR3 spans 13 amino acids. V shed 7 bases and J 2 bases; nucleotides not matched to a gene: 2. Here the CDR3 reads CAITDRGNYGYTF. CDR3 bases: TGTGCCATCACGGACAGGGGAAACTATGGCTACACCTTC.

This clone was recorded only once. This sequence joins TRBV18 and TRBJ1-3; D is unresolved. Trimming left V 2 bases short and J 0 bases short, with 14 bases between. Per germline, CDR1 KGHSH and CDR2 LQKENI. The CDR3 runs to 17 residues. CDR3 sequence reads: CASSPSQEGISGNTIYF. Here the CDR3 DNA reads TGTGCCAGCTCACCAAGTCAAGAGGGTATCTCTGGAAACACCATATATTTT.

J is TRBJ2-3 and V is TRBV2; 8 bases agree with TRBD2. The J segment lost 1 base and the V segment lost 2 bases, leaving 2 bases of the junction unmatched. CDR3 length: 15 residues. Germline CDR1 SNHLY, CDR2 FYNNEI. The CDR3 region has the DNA TGTGCCAGCAGTGAACAAGCGGGGGGCACAGATACGCAGTATTTT. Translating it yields CASSEQAGGTDTQYF.

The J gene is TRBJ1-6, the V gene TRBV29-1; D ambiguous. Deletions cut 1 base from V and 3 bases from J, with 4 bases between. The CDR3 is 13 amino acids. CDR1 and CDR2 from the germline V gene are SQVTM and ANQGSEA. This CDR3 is CSVEVGYNSPLHF. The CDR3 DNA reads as TGCAGCGTTGAAGTCGGCTATAATTCACCCCTCCACTTT.

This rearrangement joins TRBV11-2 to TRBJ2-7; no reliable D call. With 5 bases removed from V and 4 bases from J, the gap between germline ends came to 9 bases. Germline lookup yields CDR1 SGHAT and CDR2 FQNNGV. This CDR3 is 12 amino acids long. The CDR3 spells CASSLDQYEQYF. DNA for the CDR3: TGTGCCAGCAGCCTTGATCAGTACGAGCAGTACTTC.